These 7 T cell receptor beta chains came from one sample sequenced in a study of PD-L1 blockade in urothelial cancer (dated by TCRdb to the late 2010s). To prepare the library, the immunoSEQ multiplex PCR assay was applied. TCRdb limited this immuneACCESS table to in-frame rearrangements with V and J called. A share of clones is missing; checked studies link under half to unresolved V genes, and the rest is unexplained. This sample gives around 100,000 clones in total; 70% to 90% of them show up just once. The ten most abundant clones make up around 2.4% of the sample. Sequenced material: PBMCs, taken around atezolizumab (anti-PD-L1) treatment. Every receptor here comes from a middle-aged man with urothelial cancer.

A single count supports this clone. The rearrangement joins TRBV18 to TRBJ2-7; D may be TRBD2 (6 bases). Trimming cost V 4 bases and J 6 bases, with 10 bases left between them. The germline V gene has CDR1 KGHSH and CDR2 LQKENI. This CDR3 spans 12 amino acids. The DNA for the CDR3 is TGTGCCAGCTCACTCACGGGAGCCGAGCAGTACTTC. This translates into CASSLTGAEQYF.

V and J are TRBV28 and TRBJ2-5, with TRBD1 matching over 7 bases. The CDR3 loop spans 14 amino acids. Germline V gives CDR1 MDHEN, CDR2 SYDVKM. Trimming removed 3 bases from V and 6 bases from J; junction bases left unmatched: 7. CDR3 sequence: CASSLNPRGKTQYF. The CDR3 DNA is TGTGCCAGCAGTTTGAATCCCAGGGGGAAGACCCAGTACTTC.

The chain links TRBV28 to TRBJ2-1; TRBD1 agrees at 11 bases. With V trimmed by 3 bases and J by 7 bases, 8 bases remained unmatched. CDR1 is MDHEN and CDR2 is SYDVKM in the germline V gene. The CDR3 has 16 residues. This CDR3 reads CASSLGGTGGRNEQFF. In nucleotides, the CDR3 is TGTGCCAGCAGTTTGGGGGGGACAGGGGGGAGGAATGAGCAGTTCTTC.

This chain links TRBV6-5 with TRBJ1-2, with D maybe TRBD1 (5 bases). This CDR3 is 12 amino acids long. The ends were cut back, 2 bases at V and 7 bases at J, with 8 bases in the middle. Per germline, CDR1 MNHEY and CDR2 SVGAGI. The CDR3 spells CASSYGQGGYTF. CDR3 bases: TGTGCCAGCAGTTACGGCCAGGGTGGCTACACCTTC.

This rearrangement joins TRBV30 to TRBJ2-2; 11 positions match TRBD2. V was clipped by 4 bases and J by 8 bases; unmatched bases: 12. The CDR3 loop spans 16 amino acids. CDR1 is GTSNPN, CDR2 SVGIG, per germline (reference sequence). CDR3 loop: CAWKLAGGLKWGELFF. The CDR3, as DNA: TGTGCCTGGAAGCTAGCGGGAGGTCTCAAATGGGGGGAGCTGTTTTTT.

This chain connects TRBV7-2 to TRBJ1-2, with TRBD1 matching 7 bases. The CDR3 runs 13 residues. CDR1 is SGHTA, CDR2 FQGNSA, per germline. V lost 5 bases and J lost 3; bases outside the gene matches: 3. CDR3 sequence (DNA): TGTGCCAGCAGCACTGACAGGGACTATGGCTACACCTTC. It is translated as CASSTDRDYGYTF.

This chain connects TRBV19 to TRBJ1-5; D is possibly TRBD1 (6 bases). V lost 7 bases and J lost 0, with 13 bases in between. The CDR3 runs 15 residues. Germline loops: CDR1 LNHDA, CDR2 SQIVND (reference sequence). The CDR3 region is CASNTGSYSNQPQHF. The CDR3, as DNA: TGTGCCAGTAATACAGGGTCGTATAGCAATCAGCCCCAGCATTTT.